One sample yielded the 12 T cell receptor beta chains listed below, sequenced in a study of T cells expressing NK-cell markers. One entry per CDR3 protein, without DNA, is what TCRdb gives after re-calling the 5' RACE reads. This table holds approximately 460,000 distinct CDR3 sequences. The sequencing input was blood T cells: a sorted CD56 or NKG2C T cell subset, CD4+ or CD8+ T cells, or bulk PBMC T cells (not recorded which). The receptor source for this set is a woman between 18 and 75 years old in good health.

This chain links TRBV6-5 with TRBJ1-1. Germline V CDR1 and CDR2: MNHEY, SVGAGI. The CDR3 has 14 amino acids. The CDR3 sequence is CATSLGRAEGEAFF.

CDR3 in amino acids: CASIPGQGYIQYF. The V and J genes are TRBV28 and TRBJ2-4; TCRdb names TRBD1, which stays unverified in the absence of DNA. The length of the CDR3 is 13 residues. Germline lookup yields CDR1 MDHEN and CDR2 SYDVKM.

CDR3 sequence: CSARDWTGLGNTIYF. The chain joins TRBV20-1 to TRBJ1-3; with no DNA, the TCRdb D assignment of TRBD1 cannot be verified. This CDR3 contains 15 residues. Germline-derived CDR1 and CDR2 are DFQATT and SNEGSKA (reference sequence).

The chain is built from TRBV18 and TRBJ2-2. This CDR3 contains 14 residues. Germline V gives CDR1 KGHSH, CDR2 LQKENI. CDR3 region: CASSPERNTGELFF.

The CDR3 here is CSASGGASWSTEAFF. The rearrangement uses TRBV20-1 and TRBJ1-1. Germline V lookup: CDR1 DFQATT, CDR2 SNEGSKA (reference sequence). The CDR3 is 15 residues long.

The J gene is TRBJ2-7, the V gene TRBV28; TCRdb calls TRBD1, which cannot be checked without DNA. The CDR3 runs to 14 residues. In germline, CDR1 is MDHEN, CDR2 SYDVKM. Here the CDR3 reads CASSPTSQGGEQYF.

V gene TRBV11-1 combines with J gene TRBJ2-3; the D call of TRBD2 rests on TCRdb alone, since no DNA is present to check it. Germline CDR1 SGHAT, CDR2 FQDESV (reference sequence). The CDR3 totals 18 residues. CDR3 residues: CASSSTRTMNYPTDTQYF.

The V gene is TRBV7-6, the J gene TRBJ2-7; TCRdb's D gene call, TRBD1, goes unchecked for lack of DNA. Germline values: CDR1 SGHVS, CDR2 FNYEAQ. The CDR3 has 14 residues. The CDR3 reads CASSPGQGRNEQYF.

The CDR3 protein is CASSGPIAGDNEQFF. This chain links TRBV7-3 with TRBJ2-1; the D call from TCRdb, TRBD2, cannot be confirmed without DNA. CDR1 and CDR2 (germline): SGHTA, FQGTGA. The length of the CDR3 is 15 residues.

The V gene is TRBV5-1, the J gene TRBJ2-7. Germline CDR1 SGHRS, CDR2 YFSETQ. The CDR3 extends over 14 amino acids. This CDR3 is CATQRLAGLYEQYF.

CDR3: CASSLDRGNEKLFF. This chain uses TRBV7-2 with TRBJ1-4; TCRdb calls TRBD1, which cannot be checked without DNA. The CDR3 consists of 14 residues. The germline V gene has CDR1 SGHTA and CDR2 FQGNSA.

The V gene is TRBV19, the J gene TRBJ1-1; TCRdb lists TRBD1, though no DNA is available to test this call. The CDR3 runs 11 residues. Germline V CDR1 and CDR2: LNHDA, SQIVND (reference sequence). CDR3 loop: CATQQGSEAFF.